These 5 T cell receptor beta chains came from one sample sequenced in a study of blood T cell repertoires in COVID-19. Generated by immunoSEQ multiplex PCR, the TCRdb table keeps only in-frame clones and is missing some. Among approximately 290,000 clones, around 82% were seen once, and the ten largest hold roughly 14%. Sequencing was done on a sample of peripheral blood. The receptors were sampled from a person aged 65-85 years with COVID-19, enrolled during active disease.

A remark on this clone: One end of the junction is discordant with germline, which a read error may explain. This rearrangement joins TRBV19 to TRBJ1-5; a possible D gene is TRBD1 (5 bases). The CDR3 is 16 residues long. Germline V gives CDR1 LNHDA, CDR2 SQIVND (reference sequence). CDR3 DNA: TGTACCAGTAGAGGGGAGGGGAGGGGAAGCAATCAGCCCCAGCATTTT. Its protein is CTSRGEGRGSNQPQHF.

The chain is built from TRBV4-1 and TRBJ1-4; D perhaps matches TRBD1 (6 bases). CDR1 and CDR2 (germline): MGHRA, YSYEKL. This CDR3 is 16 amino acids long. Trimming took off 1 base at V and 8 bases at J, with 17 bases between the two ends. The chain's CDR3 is CASSQAKGGGNEKLFF. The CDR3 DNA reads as TGCGCCAGCAGCCAAGCGAAGGGGGGGGGCAACGAAAAACTGTTTTTT.

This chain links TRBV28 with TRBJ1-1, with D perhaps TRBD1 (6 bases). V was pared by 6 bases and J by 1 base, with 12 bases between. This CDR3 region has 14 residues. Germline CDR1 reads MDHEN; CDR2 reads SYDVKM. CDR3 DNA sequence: TGTGCCAGCAGGAGGGGACACTGGAACACTGAAGCTTTCTTT. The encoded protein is CASRRGHWNTEAFF.

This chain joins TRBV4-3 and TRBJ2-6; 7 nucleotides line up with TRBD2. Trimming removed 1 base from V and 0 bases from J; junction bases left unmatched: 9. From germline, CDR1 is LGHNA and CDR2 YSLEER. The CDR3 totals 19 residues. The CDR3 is CASSQVVLADYSGANVLTF. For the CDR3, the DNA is TGCGCCAGCAGCCAAGTCGTCCTAGCGGATTACTCTGGGGCCAACGTCCTGACTTTC.

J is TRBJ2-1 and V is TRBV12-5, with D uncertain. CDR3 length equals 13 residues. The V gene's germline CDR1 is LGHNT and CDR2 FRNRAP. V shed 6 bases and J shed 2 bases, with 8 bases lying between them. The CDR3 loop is CASGTTPYNEQFF. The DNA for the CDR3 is TGTGCTAGTGGGACAACCCCCTACAATGAGCAGTTCTTC.